A single sample gave rise to the 27 T cell receptor beta chains below, sequenced in a study of T-cell memory formation after mild COVID-19. TCRdb called the 5' RACE reads again in MiXCR, with one record for every CDR3 protein. The data hold 300,000 to 350,000 distinct CDR3 sequences, with roughly an eighth observed a single time. The sample taken for sequencing was PBMCs or a T cell subset sorted from them (not recorded which). The receptors were gathered from a man between 18 and 29 years old who had mild COVID-19 (a few samples of this study predate the infection). Cell type and time point are not known.

The chain couples TRBV29-1 to TRBJ2-2; 8 bases agree with TRBD1. From germline, CDR1 is SQVTM and CDR2 ANQGSEA. The CDR3 runs 16 residues. Unmatched junction bases numbered 11, after V lost 2 bases and J lost 6 bases. In DNA form, the CDR3 reads TGCAGCGTTGAACTAGGACAGGGAATGAGGTCCGGGGAGCTGTTTTTT. Translation: CSVELGQGMRSGELFF.

The chain uses TRBV12-3 or TRBV12-4 and TRBJ2-4; D is unclear. The CDR3 runs 12 residues. The V gene lost 5 bases and the J gene lost 11 bases, with 13 bases spanning the gap. DNA of the CDR3: TGTGCCAGCAGTCCAACAGTCATCGTTCAGTACTTC. It yields the protein CASSPTVIVQYF.

This sequence joins TRBV3-1 and TRBJ2-1, with D uncertain. V lost 5 bases and J lost 7, with 6 bases in between. The length of the CDR3 is 11 residues. Germline CDR1 and CDR2: LGHDT and YNNKEL (reference sequence). The CDR3 reads CASSFINEQFF. The CDR3 bases are TGTGCCAGCAGCTTCATAAATGAGCAGTTCTTC.

This clonotype was observed a few times. This CDR3 reads CASGSPLAGGQETQYF. In DNA, the CDR3 is TGTGCTAGTGGTTCCCCCCTAGCGGGGGGGCAAGAGACCCAGTACTTC. The chain uses TRBV12-5 and TRBJ2-5; TRBD2 matches 12 bases. The CDR3 is 16 amino acids. Trimming cost V 4 bases and J 2 bases; bases outside gene matches: 5. The germline gives CDR1 LGHNT, CDR2 FRNRAP.

The chain is built from TRBV7-9 and TRBJ1-2, with TRBD1 matching over 7 bases. The CDR3 has 13 amino acids. Germline trimming cut 5 bases from V and 6 bases from J; bases unmatched to any gene: 6. Looked up from germline, CDR1 is SEHNR and CDR2 is FQNEAQ (reference sequence). CDR3 DNA sequence: TGTGCCAGCAGCCCGACAGGGCAGCATGGCTACACCTTC. Its protein product is CASSPTGQHGYTF.

The chain uses TRBV7-8 and TRBJ1-1; D is possibly TRBD1 (5 bases). This CDR3 has 13 residues. V was shortened by 1 base and J by 6 bases, with 9 bases between the two germline ends. CDR1 is SGHVS, CDR2 FQNEAQ, per germline. The CDR3: CASSLVTGAEAFF. Here the CDR3 DNA reads TGTGCCAGCAGCTTAGTGACGGGGGCTGAAGCTTTCTTT.

This clonotype has only a few counts. The gene calls are TRBV14 and TRBJ2-1; 11 bases line up with TRBD1. Trimming removed 3 bases from V and 4 bases from J; junction bases left unmatched: 5. This CDR3 has 16 residues. Germline lookup yields CDR1 SGHDN and CDR2 FVKESK. The CDR3 region has the DNA TGTGCCAGCAGCCATTTCGGGACAGGGGGATACAATGAGCAGTTCTTC. This sequence encodes CASSHFGTGGYNEQFF.

The V call is TRBV27, the J call TRBJ2-7; 10 bases are a match to TRBD2. V shed 4 bases, J shed 2 bases, and the junction held 8 bases outside the gene matches. Germline CDR1 and CDR2: MNHEY and SMNVEV (reference sequence). The CDR3 has 16 residues. The CDR3 region is CASSSRERGGPYEQYF. The CDR3 bases are TGTGCCAGCAGTTCCCGGGAGCGGGGGGGCCCCTACGAGCAGTACTTC.

This clonotype was seen only a few times. J is TRBJ2-7 and V is TRBV10-3; D not certain. V lost 6 bases to trimming and J lost 5 bases, with 8 bases between them. CDR3 length equals 11 residues. Germline values: CDR1 ENHRY, CDR2 SYGVKD. The CDR3 bases are TGTGCCATCAGGTCCAGGAACGAGCAGTACTTC. Its protein is CAIRSRNEQYF.

The chain joins TRBV4-3 to TRBJ2-3; D assignment may be TRBD1 or TRBD2 (5 bases each). Between the trimmed V and J ends, which lost 0 bases and 1 base, there was a span of 14 bases. Germline CDR1 and CDR2: LGHNA and YSLEER. The CDR3 consists of 17 residues. In DNA form, the CDR3 reads TGCGCCAGCAGCCAAGATTTTTCCGGGGCCGGCACAGATACGCAGTATTTT. Its protein product is CASSQDFSGAGTDTQYF.

The CDR3 nucleotides read TGTGCCAGCAGTCCTTACCGACAGGGGATACAGGCTGAAGCTTTCTTT. Translating it yields CASSPYRQGIQAEAFF. The V gene is TRBV7-3, the J gene TRBJ1-1, with TRBD1 matching over 8 bases. The CDR3 runs to 16 residues. CDR1 and CDR2 from the germline V gene are SGHTA and FQGTGA. V was clipped by 6 bases and J by 6 bases; unmatched bases: 15.

This clonotype was seen repeatedly, ten times or more. This chain links TRBV7-2 with TRBJ2-5; perhaps D is TRBD1 or TRBD2 (5 bases each). Germline V lookup: CDR1 SGHTA, CDR2 FQGNSA. The length of the CDR3 is 16 residues. Trimming took 3 bases from V and 4 from J, leaving 18 bases between them. In nucleotides, the CDR3 is TGTGCCAGCAGCTTGGGGCAGCGGCGCCGGGGAGAGACCCAGTACTTC. Translated: CASSLGQRRRGETQYF.

This clonotype was picked up a small number of times. The J gene is TRBJ2-3, the V gene TRBV15; 7 bases fit TRBD2. CDR3 length: 13 amino acids. V shed 8 bases and J 2 bases; nucleotides not matched to a gene: 4. In germline, CDR1 is LNHNV, CDR2 YYDKDF (reference sequence). For the CDR3, the DNA is TGTGCCACCTCTAGCGGCCTCACAGATACGCAGTATTTT. This codes for CATSSGLTDTQYF.

The V call is TRBV5-1, the J call TRBJ1-2; TRBD1 agrees at 7 bases. The germline gives CDR1 SGHRS, CDR2 YFSETQ. Trimming took 4 bases from V and 6 from J; bases not matched to a gene: 12. This CDR3 comprises 15 residues. The CDR3 DNA reads TGCGCCAGCAGCATTATTCAAGGGGGCAGTGATGGCTACACCTTC. Its translation: CASSIIQGGSDGYTF.

V and J are TRBV7-2 and TRBJ2-7; TRBD1 is a possible D gene (7 bases). Germline V lookup: CDR1 SGHTA, CDR2 FQGNSA. V was clipped by 5 bases and J by 4 bases, with 18 bases between them. The length of the CDR3 is 15 residues. CDR3 nucleotides: TGTGCCAGCAGCCCAGGGGGGAAAAATGTGTACGAGCAGTACTTC. This codes for CASSPGGKNVYEQYF.

The chain recombines TRBV9 with TRBJ2-3, with TRBD1 as a possible D gene (5 bases). Trimming shortened V by 2 bases and J by 6 bases, and 16 bases separated the two germline ends. The germline V gene has CDR1 SGDLS and CDR2 YYNGEE. The CDR3 runs 15 residues. CDR3: CASSVQGVGVDTQYF. In nucleotides, the CDR3 is TGTGCCAGCAGCGTCCAGGGTGTCGGCGTGGATACGCAGTATTTT.

This clonotype was seen a handful of times. This chain uses TRBV4-3 with TRBJ1-1; D remains unclear. The germline V gene encodes CDR1 LGHNA and CDR2 YSLEER. The CDR3 totals 13 residues. V gave up 0 bases and J gave up 11 bases, with 13 bases separating them. The CDR3 DNA reads TGCGCCAGCAGCCAAGATAGGTCGGGTTTGGCTTTCTTT. Translation gives CASSQDRSGLAFF.

This clonotype was seen more than once but under ten times. The chain carries TRBV29-1 and TRBJ1-2; no reliable D call. In germline, CDR1 is SQVTM, CDR2 ANQGSEA. The CDR3 loop spans 12 amino acids. Trimming took off 3 bases at V and 5 bases at J, with 10 bases between the two ends. Written as DNA, the CDR3 is TGCAGCGTTGATGGGAGGGATTATGGCTACACCTTC. As protein: CSVDGRDYGYTF.

This clonotype was seen repeatedly, ten times or more. CDR3 sequence: CATSLGLADYNEQFF. DNA for the CDR3: TGTGCCACCAGCCTGGGACTAGCAGATTACAATGAGCAGTTCTTC. V gene TRBV15 combines with J gene TRBJ2-1, with 9 positions matching TRBD2. CDR3 length: 15 amino acids. Losses at the gene ends were 5 bases for V and 4 bases for J; bases not matched to a gene: 6. Germline CDR1 LNHNV, CDR2 YYDKDF (reference sequence).

This clonotype was found a few times. The chain combines TRBV11-2 with TRBJ2-6; D perhaps matches TRBD1 (6 bases). This CDR3 is built from 16 residues. With 6 bases removed from V and 4 bases from J, the gap between germline ends came to 16 bases. Germline CDR1 SGHAT, CDR2 FQNNGV. CDR3: CASRPLGGSGANVLTF. CDR3 coding DNA: TGTGCCAGCAGACCCCTTGGGGGCTCCGGGGCCAACGTCCTGACTTTC.

This clonotype was detected ten times or more. The genes are TRBV12-3 or TRBV12-4 and TRBJ1-2, with a tentative D call TRBD1 (6 bases). Deletions cut 4 bases from V and 6 bases from J, with 12 bases between. There are 13 residues in the CDR3. The CDR3 region is CASSWGDNHGYTF. Written as DNA, the CDR3 is TGTGCCAGCAGTTGGGGGGACAACCATGGCTACACCTTC.

J is TRBJ2-2 and V is TRBV4-1; TRBD1 matches 8 bases. CDR1 MGHRA and CDR2 YSYEKL come from the germline V gene. The ends lost 4 bases at V and 3 bases at J; junction bases unmatched: 4. The CDR3 length is 15 residues. CDR3 protein: CASSRQGSDTGELFF. In DNA form, the CDR3 reads TGCGCCAGCAGCCGACAGGGGTCAGACACCGGGGAGCTGTTTTTT.

At least ten counts were recorded for this clonotype. CDR3 in DNA: TGCGCCAGCAGCCAAGATAGTCAGGGGAACCAGCCCCAGCATTTT. It is translated as CASSQDSQGNQPQHF. The V and J genes are TRBV4-3 and TRBJ1-5; D is perhaps TRBD1 (6 bases). The V gene lost 0 bases and the J gene lost 7 bases, with 13 bases spanning the gap. The CDR3 length is 15 residues. Germline V lookup: CDR1 LGHNA, CDR2 YSLEER.

The chain has TRBV5-1 and TRBJ2-7; maybe TRBD1 (5 bases). Germline values: CDR1 SGHRS, CDR2 YFSETQ. CDR3 length equals 15 residues. With 1 base removed from V and 1 base from J, the gap between germline ends came to 12 bases. The CDR3 bases are TGCGCCAGCAGCTTGTATGACAGCAAATCCTACGAGCAGTACTTC. It codes for CASSLYDSKSYEQYF.

This clonotype was found a few times. The rearrangement joins TRBV3-1 to TRBJ1-2; 8 bases align to TRBD1. The length of the CDR3 is 14 residues. V shed 10 bases, J shed 7 bases, and the junction held 14 bases outside the gene matches. Germline CDR1 LGHDT, CDR2 YNNKEL (reference sequence). The DNA for the CDR3 is TGTGCCACTACGGGACAGGCGGGATCCGGTGGCTACACCTTC. It encodes CATTGQAGSGGYTF.

The J gene is TRBJ1-1, the V gene TRBV18, with TRBD1 matching over 7 bases. Germline values: CDR1 KGHSH, CDR2 LQKENI. J lost 1 base, V lost 8 bases, and 7 bases had no gene match. The CDR3 length is 14 residues. The CDR3: CASKTGVENTEAFF. The DNA of the CDR3 is TGTGCCAGCAAAACAGGGGTGGAGAACACTGAAGCTTTCTTT.

The gene calls are TRBV10-3 and TRBJ2-7; the D gene is possibly TRBD1 (5 bases). Trimming stripped 8 bases from V and 4 bases from J, with 15 bases between. The germline CDR1 and CDR2 sequences are ENHRY and SYGVKD. The CDR3 has 13 amino acids. CDR3 loop: CAIRNGAGYEQYV. CDR3 bases: TGTGCCATCCGGAACGGCGCAGGGTACGAGCAGTACGTC.